The 5 T cell receptor beta chains given below trace back to one sample, sequenced in a study of T-cell memory formation after mild COVID-19. MiXCR, run by TCRdb on the 5' RACE reads, gives a single entry per CDR3 protein. The repertoire consists of 300,000 to 400,000 distinct CDR3 sequences, with approximately 15% occurring once and the leading ten covering 22%. Sequencing used PBMCs or a T cell subset sorted from them (not recorded which). The source of these receptors is a man between 18 and 35 years old who had mild COVID-19 (a few samples of this study predate the infection). Cell type and time point are not known.

The chain is built from TRBV12-3 or TRBV12-4 and TRBJ2-7; unclear D gene. This CDR3 is built from 13 residues. Trimming pared 5 bases from V and 7 bases from J, leaving 15 bases between. CDR3 loop: CASSPRLDGEQYF. The CDR3 DNA sequence: TGTGCCAGCAGTCCTCGGCTCGATGGAGAGCAGTACTTC.

In this sample, this clonotype turned up a few times. The chain links TRBV6-1 to TRBJ2-3; 7 nucleotides agree with TRBD2. In germline, CDR1 is MNHNS, CDR2 SASEGT. The CDR3 has 13 residues. J lost 11 bases, V lost 3 bases, and 8 bases had no gene match. The DNA of the CDR3 is TGTGCCAGCAGTGACAGGGAGGGACGAAGGCAGTATTTT. This gives the protein CASSDREGRRQYF.

The rearrangement joins TRBV29-1 to TRBJ2-3; 9 bases are a match to TRBD1. After removal of 4 bases from V and 4 bases from J, the junction contained 9 bases not matched to a gene. The CDR3 is 15 residues long. CDR1 and CDR2 (germline): SQVTM, ANQGSEA. CDR3 bases: TGCAGCGTTGGGAGGGGACAGGGCATCGCAGATACGCAGTATTTT. It is translated as CSVGRGQGIADTQYF.

This clonotype was observed a few times. The chain couples TRBV20-1 to TRBJ1-2; no firm D call. The CDR3 is 16 residues long. V was cut by 0 bases and J by 1 base, with 15 bases left in between. Germline CDR1 is DFQATT and CDR2 is SNEGSKA (reference sequence). In nucleotides, the CDR3 is TGCAGTGCTAGAGAGCCTGGACTGAGTGTTAACTATGGCTACACCTTC. Translated, it gives CSAREPGLSVNYGYTF.

This clonotype was picked up many times. The J gene is TRBJ2-3, the V gene TRBV5-4, with 7 bases lining up with TRBD1. Losses at the gene ends were 2 bases for V and 0 bases for J; bases not matched to a gene: 0. The CDR3 is 14 residues long. Germline V gene sequence: CDR1 SGHNT, CDR2 YYREEE (reference sequence). CDR3 amino acids: CASSLQGSTDTQYF. For the CDR3, the DNA is TGTGCCAGCAGCTTACAGGGGAGCACAGATACGCAGTATTTT.